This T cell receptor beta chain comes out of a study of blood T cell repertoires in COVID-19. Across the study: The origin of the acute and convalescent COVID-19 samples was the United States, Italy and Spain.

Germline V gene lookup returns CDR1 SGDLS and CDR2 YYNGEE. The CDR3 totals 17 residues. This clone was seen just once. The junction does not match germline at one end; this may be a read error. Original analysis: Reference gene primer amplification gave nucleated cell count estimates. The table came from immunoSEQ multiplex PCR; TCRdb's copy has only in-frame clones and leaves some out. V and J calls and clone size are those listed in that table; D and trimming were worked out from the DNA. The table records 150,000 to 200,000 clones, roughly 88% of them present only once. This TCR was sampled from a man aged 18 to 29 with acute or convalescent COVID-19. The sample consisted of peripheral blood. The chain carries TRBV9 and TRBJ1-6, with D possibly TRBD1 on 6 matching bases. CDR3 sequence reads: CASSVRETGTRNSPLHF. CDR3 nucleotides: TGTGCCAGCAGCGTAAGGGAGACCGGGACAAGGAATTCGCCCCTCCACTTT.